The rows below give T cell receptor beta chains drawn from one sample of a study of T cell responses to AZD1222 COVID-19 vaccine. Produced via immunoSEQ multiplex PCR; TCRdb's table is partial and in-frame only. The data show over 70,000 clones, approximately 80% seen once. The starting material was peripheral blood, obtained 28 days after the second dose of the MenACWY control vaccine. The receptors shown here come from an adult who received the MenACWY meningococcal vaccine as a control. Both conserved end residues are part of each CDR3. A D gene is named only where the DNA matches it firmly. The size field is filled for only some rows; it gives once, few, many or a size class.

J gene	D gene	clone size	V gene	CDR3 DNA	CDR3 protein
TRBJ1-5	TRBD1	-	TRBV30	TGTGCCTCAACAGGGGGCGCAAATCAGCCCCAGCATTTT	CASTGGANQPQHF
TRBJ1-2	TRBD1	-	TRBV7-9	TGTGCCAGCAGGATAGACAGGGGAGGCTACACCTTC	CASRIDRGGYTF
TRBJ1-2	-	-	TRBV2	TGTGCCAGCAGTGGACAATCCTATGGCTACACCTTC	CASSGQSYGYTF
TRBJ2-5	TRBD1	-	TRBV18	TGTGCCAGCTCACCAGTGACAGGGTATCAAGAGACCCAGTACTTC	CASSPVTGYQETQYF
TRBJ2-7	-	once	TRBV7-2	TGTGCCAGCAGACCAACAGGGACCTACGAGCAGTACTTC	CASRPTGTYEQYF
TRBJ1-1	-	once	TRBV13	TGTGCCAGCAGCCCCTCCCAGAACACTGAAGCTTTCTTT	CASSPSQNTEAFF
TRBJ2-7	TRBD1	-	TRBV7-9	TGTGCCAGCAGCGTTAGGACAGGGGGCTTCTACGAGCAGTACTTC	CASSVRTGGFYEQYF
TRBJ1-3	TRBD1	-	TRBV2	TGTGCCAGCAGAGAAGGGACAGTCGACACCATATATTTT	CASREGTVDTIYF
TRBJ1-1	-	-	TRBV6-1	TGTGCCAGCAGTGAAGTTAACGGCAGCGAAGCTTTCTTT	CASSEVNGSEAFF
TRBJ1-6	-	once	TRBV6-2/TRBV6-3	TGTGCCAGCAGTTCTCGGGGAAATGATTCACCCCTCCACTTT	CASSSRGNDSPLHF
TRBJ2-2	TRBD2	-	TRBV7-2	TGTGCCAGCACCGTACTAGCGGGAGGGATCTCCGGGGAGCTGTTTTTT	CASTVLAGGISGELFF
TRBJ2-7	TRBD1	-	TRBV5-1	TGCGCCAGCAGCTTTGGTCCAGGGGGCCCCTACGAGCAGTACTTC	CASSFGPGGPYEQYF
TRBJ1-6	-	-	TRBV12-3/TRBV12-4	TGTGCCAGCAGTTTCGGGGGGACCCTCCACTTT	CASSFGGTLHF
TRBJ1-1	-	many	TRBV9	TGTGCCAGCAGCTCGGGGGCGATGAACACTGAAGCTTTCTTT	CASSSGAMNTEAFF
TRBJ1-3	-	-	TRBV28	TGTGCCAGCAGTTCTACGGGAAGTAAAAACACCATATATTTT	CASSSTGSKNTIYF
TRBJ1-4	TRBD1	-	TRBV2	TGTGCCAGCAGTGGTAGGGGACAGGGGAATGAAAAACTGTTTTTT	CASSGRGQGNEKLFF
TRBJ2-1	TRBD2	-	TRBV7-8	TGTGCCAGCAGCTTATTTCGACTAGCGGGAGGAAACTACAATGAGCAGTTCTTC	CASSLFRLAGGNYNEQFF
TRBJ2-1	-	-	TRBV12-3/TRBV12-4	TGTGCCAGCACCCTCGGGGGTGACAATGAGCAGTTCTTC	CASTLGGDNEQFF
TRBJ1-1	TRBD1	-	TRBV28	TGTGCCAGCAGTTTATCAGGGGGTGAAGCTTTCTTT	CASSLSGGEAFF
TRBJ2-1	-	-	TRBV6-5	TGTGCCAGCAGTTCTTATAGGGTGGCTATAGGTGAGCAGTTCTTC	CASSSYRVAIGEQFF
TRBJ2-3	-	few	TRBV3-1/TRBV3-2	TGTGCCAGCAGCCAAGTCACAGATACGCAGTATTTT	CASSQVTDTQYF
TRBJ2-2	-	-	TRBV5-1	TGCGCCAGCAGCTTGGGGGACCTAAGGAACACCGGGGAGCTGTTTTTT	CASSLGDLRNTGELFF
TRBJ2-7	-	once	TRBV11-2	TGTGCCAGCAGCTTAGTGGGGGGCTATGTGACCTACGAGCAGTACTTC	CASSLVGGYVTYEQYF
TRBJ2-7	TRBD1	-	TRBV23-1	TGCGCCAGCAGTCAAGGGGACAGGGGATCCTACGAGCAGTACTTC	CASSQGDRGSYEQYF
TRBJ2-2	TRBD2	-	TRBV2	TGTGCCAGCAGTGAAATGGTAGCGGGAGTGGGCACCGGGGAGCTGTTTTTT	CASSEMVAGVGTGELFF
TRBJ2-1	TRBD1	few	TRBV3-1/TRBV3-2	TGTGCCAGCAGCCGAGGGACAGGGGACGGGAGGGAGCAGTTCTTC	CASSRGTGDGREQFF
TRBJ1-2	-	-	TRBV30	TGTGCCTGGAGTGTTCTGGGACCCTATGGCTACACCTTC	CAWSVLGPYGYTF
TRBJ1-1	-	-	TRBV18	TGTGCCAGCTCACCCCTCAGAGGGGCGAACACTGAAGCTTTCTTT	CASSPLRGANTEAFF
TRBJ1-5	-	-	TRBV12-3/TRBV12-4	TGTGCCAGCAGTTTTTCCGTCAATCAGCCCCAGCATTTT	CASSFSVNQPQHF
TRBJ1-6	-	few	TRBV27	TGTGCCAGCAGAACACTGCTATATAATTCACCCCTCCACTTT	CASRTLLYNSPLHF
TRBJ2-2	-	-	TRBV6-5	TGTGCCAGCAGCCCCCTCGGGGGTCCCACCGGGGAGCTGTTTTTT	CASSPLGGPTGELFF
TRBJ1-2	TRBD1	-	TRBV7-2	TGTGCCAGCACCCTCGGACAGGGGGCGCGTCGTGGCTACACCTTC	CASTLGQGARRGYTF
TRBJ1-1	-	-	TRBV7-8	TGTGCCAGCAGCTTAACTCGCCGGGGGACTGAAGCTTTCTTT	CASSLTRRGTEAFF
TRBJ2-3	-	-	TRBV2	TGTGCCAGCAGTGATTACGGGGGAAGCACAGATACGCAGTATTTT	CASSDYGGSTDTQYF
TRBJ2-7	-	-	TRBV29-1	TGCAGCGTGATCTATGGAGCAGGAATGAAAGACGAGCAGTACTTC	CSVIYGAGMKDEQYF
TRBJ2-2	TRBD2	-	TRBV6-5	TGTGCCAGCAGACCCCATCTAGCGGACACCGGGGAGCTGTTTTTT	CASRPHLADTGELFF
TRBJ2-7	-	-	TRBV7-9	TGTGCCAGCAGCCTAGATAACAGGGCTGGGCAGTACTTC	CASSLDNRAGQYF
TRBJ1-1	TRBD1	-	TRBV18	TGTGCCAGCTCACCTGGGGACAGGGGAATGAACACTGAAGCTTTCTTT	CASSPGDRGMNTEAFF
TRBJ2-2	-	-	TRBV2	TGTGCCAGCAGTGAAAGAGGGACAAACACCGGGGAGCTGTTTTTT	CASSERGTNTGELFF
TRBJ2-7	TRBD2	few	TRBV5-1	TGCGCCAGCAGCGAATCGGCTAGCGGCTACGAGCAGTACTTC	CASSESASGYEQYF
TRBJ1-1	-	-	TRBV7-3	TGTGCCAGCAGCCCCCCCCCATCTCGAACTGAAGCTTTCTTT	CASSPPPSRTEAFF
TRBJ2-5	-	-	TRBV19	TGTGCCAGTAGTCCCGGCTCAGAGACCCAGTACTTC	CASSPGSETQYF
TRBJ2-2	-	few	TRBV19	TGTGCCAGTAGTATGGACAATCCACCGGGAGAGCTGTTTTTT	CASSMDNPPGELFF
TRBJ2-3	TRBD1	once	TRBV2	TGTGCCAGCAGTGTCCTGACCTGGACAGGGGACACAGATACGCAGTATTTT	CASSVLTWTGDTDTQYF
TRBJ1-2	-	few	TRBV11-3	TGTGCCAGCAACTGTGAGGGGGTCTATGGCTACACCTTC	CASNCEGVYGYTF
TRBJ1-2	-	few	TRBV7-3	TGTGCCAGCAGCTTAATACCGAGAGGTGGCTACACCTTC	CASSLIPRGGYTF
TRBJ1-1	-	-	TRBV5-1	TGCGCCAGCAGCTTGGCCGCCGGGATGAACACTGAAGCTTTCTTT	CASSLAAGMNTEAFF
TRBJ1-2	-	-	TRBV5-3	TGTGCCAGAATAAGTCGTCGGAGAGGGGTTGGTGGCTACACCTTC	CARISRRRGVGGYTF
TRBJ2-2	-	-	TRBV6-2/TRBV6-3	TGTGCCAGCAGTTACTCCTGGGGGAATGAGAACGGGGAGCTGTTTTTT	CASSYSWGNENGELFF
TRBJ1-5	TRBD1	-	TRBV7-8	TGTGCCAGCAGCCAAAGGACAGGGGCCCTCAATCAGCCCCAGCATTTT	CASSQRTGALNQPQHF
TRBJ2-7	TRBD1	few	TRBV30	TGTGCCTGGAGAGGACAGGGTGGATTCTACGAGCAGTACTTC	CAWRGQGGFYEQYF
TRBJ2-7	TRBD1	-	TRBV29-1	TGCAGCGTTCAGGGGGCAGGGGGCTACGAGCAGTACTTC	CSVQGAGGYEQYF
TRBJ1-3	-	-	TRBV13	TGTGCCAGCAGCTTAGCCCGGAACTCTGGAAACACCATATATTTT	CASSLARNSGNTIYF
TRBJ2-5	-	-	TRBV2	TGTGCCAGCACCCTTAAAGAGACCCAGTACTTC	CASTLKETQYF
TRBJ1-4	-	-	TRBV19	TGTGCCAGTAGTATGGTGGCTAAAGCAACTAATGAAAAACTGTTTTTT	CASSMVAKATNEKLFF